The rows below give T cell receptor beta chains drawn from one sample of a study of cytomegalovirus exposure and HLA in healthy donors. The repertoire was sequenced with immunoSEQ multiplex PCR; TCRdb's copy has only in-frame clones and lacks some. The data hold 150,000 to 180,000 clones, with around 80% observed a single time. Sequenced material: PBMCs. The receptors shown here come from a woman aged 40 to 49 in good health and CMV-seronegative. The CDR3 runs from the conserved cysteine through the conserved F or W. The D gene is left open where the match is weak. Only part of the rows carry a size: once, few, many, or a class if the clone is expanded.

d_call clone_size j_call v_call cdr3_aa cdr3_nt
TRBD1 NA TRBJ1-2 TRBV19 CASTPTGGDGYTF TGTGCCAGTACCCCCACAGGGGGCGATGGCTACACCTTC
TRBD1 NA TRBJ1-2 TRBV28 CASSKTGGPVDGYTF TGTGCCAGCAGTAAGACAGGGGGCCCCGTCGATGGCTACACCTTC
TRBD1 NA TRBJ2-2 TRBV5-6 CASSLRQGTGELFF TGTGCCAGCAGCTTGAGACAGGGCACCGGGGAGCTGTTTTTT
NA NA TRBJ2-7 TRBV5-1 CASRHPGEDEQYF TGCGCCAGCAGGCATCCGGGGGAGGACGAGCAGTACTTC
TRBD2 once TRBJ2-1 TRBV6-1 CASGRAAYNEQFF TGTGCCAGCGGGAGGGCTGCCTACAATGAGCAGTTCTTC
NA NA TRBJ2-7 TRBV5-1 CASTGENSYEQYF TGCGCCAGCACAGGGGAGAACTCCTACGAGCAGTACTTC
TRBD1 NA TRBJ2-5 TRBV18 CASSPPTGEETQYF TGTGCCAGCTCACCACCCACAGGGGAAGAGACCCAGTACTTC
TRBD1 few TRBJ2-7 TRBV11-3 CASSYRDSYEQYF TGTGCCAGCAGCTACCGGGACAGCTACGAGCAGTACTTC
NA NA TRBJ2-1 TRBV27 CASSSPWYSGHHNEQFF TGTGCCAGCAGTTCCCCCTGGTATAGCGGACACCACAATGAGCAGTTCTTC
NA NA TRBJ1-1 TRBV28 CASSSPGGRGTEAFF TGTGCCAGCAGTTCCCCGGGGGGGCGGGGAACTGAAGCTTTCTTT
TRBD2 NA TRBJ2-7 TRBV6-1 CASVTSGGTYEQYF TGTGCCAGCGTGACTAGCGGGGGGACCTACGAGCAGTACTTC
NA few TRBJ2-6 TRBV28 CASSLPAWGELGANVLTF TGTGCCAGCAGTCTCCCCGCCTGGGGAGAGCTTGGGGCCAACGTCCTGACTTTC
TRBD1 few TRBJ1-1 TRBV6-8 CASSSNPWTGLQIKAFF TGTGCCAGCAGTTCCAACCCTTGGACAGGCTTACAAATTAAGGCTTTCTTT
NA NA TRBJ1-6 TRBV10-3 CAIRAGTDNSPLHF TGTGCCATCAGGGCCGGCACAGATAATTCACCCCTCCACTTT
NA NA TRBJ1-2 TRBV4-1 CASSQPGLLIGYTF TGCGCCAGCAGCCAACCGGGACTTCTTATCGGCTACACCTTC
TRBD1 NA TRBJ2-3 TRBV5-1 CASSSGQLVSTDTQYF TGCGCCAGCAGCTCGGGACAGCTTGTTAGCACAGATACGCAGTATTTT
TRBD2 NA TRBJ2-5 TRBV10-3 CAISLLPGLEETQYF TGTGCCATCAGTCTACTGCCGGGACTAGAGGAGACCCAGTACTTC
TRBD1 NA TRBJ2-3 TRBV5-1 CASSAGDRESDTQYF TGCGCCAGCAGCGCGGGGGACAGGGAATCAGATACGCAGTATTTT
NA NA TRBJ2-7 TRBV6-1 CASSEESTNMNMRVQYF TGTGCCAGCAGTGAAGAATCTACAAATATGAATATGAGGGTGCAGTACTTC
TRBD1 few TRBJ2-7 TRBV10-1 CASSDTGTGASEQYF TGCGCCAGCAGTGATACCGGGACAGGGGCTTCCGAGCAGTACTTC
NA NA TRBJ1-2 TRBV6-1 CASSLDRAPNYGYTF TGTGCCAGCAGTCTCGACAGAGCACCTAACTATGGCTACACCTTC
NA few TRBJ2-6 TRBV11-3 CASSLGLGSFGANVLTF TGTGCCAGCAGCTTAGGACTTGGGAGCTTTGGGGCCAACGTCCTGACTTTC
TRBD1 NA TRBJ2-7 TRBV6-1 CASRENTGGYEQYF TGTGCCAGCAGGGAGAACACAGGGGGGTACGAGCAGTACTTC
TRBD1 NA TRBJ2-3 TRBV6-4 CASSHQGQGPDTQYF TGTGCCAGCAGTCACCAGGGACAGGGGCCAGATACGCAGTATTTT
NA few TRBJ1-3 TRBV6-6 CASTISGNTIYF TGTGCCAGCACCATCTCTGGAAACACCATATATTTT
TRBD1 NA TRBJ1-6 TRBV28 CASKGLDRVGSPLHF TGTGCCAGCAAGGGGTTAGACAGGGTTGGTTCACCCCTCCACTTT
NA NA TRBJ1-1 TRBV5-5 CASSYQAMNTEAFF TGTGCCAGCAGCTACCAGGCAATGAACACTGAAGCTTTCTTT
NA NA TRBJ1-2 TRBV30 CAWSVDRNYGYTF TGTGCCTGGAGTGTGGACAGAAACTATGGCTACACCTTC
NA once TRBJ2-1 TRBV7-2 CASSPGGLNNEQFF TGTGCCAGCAGCCCCGGAGGACTAAACAATGAGCAGTTCTTC
TRBD1 NA TRBJ1-2 TRBV7-9 CASILLVGQNYGYTF TGTGCCAGCATCTTGTTGGTGGGACAGAACTATGGCTACACCTTC
NA NA TRBJ2-1 TRBV9 CASSVAGTPNNEQFF TGTGCCAGCAGCGTAGCCGGGACACCAAACAATGAGCAGTTCTTC
NA NA TRBJ1-2 TRBV28 CASSDSPNYGYTF TGTGCCAGCAGTGACAGCCCTAACTATGGCTACACCTTC
TRBD1 NA TRBJ2-1 TRBV29-1 CSVDPGQRYNEQFF TGCAGCGTGGACCCGGGACAGCGCTACAATGAGCAGTTCTTC
TRBD2 NA TRBJ2-1 TRBV6-1 CASSEELAGDNEQFF TGTGCCAGCAGTGAAGAACTAGCGGGGGACAATGAGCAGTTCTTC
NA NA TRBJ1-1 TRBV5-4 CASSSQRQAMNTEAFF TGTGCCAGCAGCTCCCAACGACAGGCCATGAACACTGAAGCTTTCTTT